The rows below give T cell receptor beta chains drawn from one sample of a study of blood T cells in healthy people across ages. One entry per CDR3 protein, called by TCRdb with MiXCR from the 5' RACE reads. The sample consists of about 930,000 distinct CDR3 sequences, just under 30% of them appearing once. This sample also belongs to another study, concerning T cells of mothers and their children.

The source material was blood. The receptors come from a woman in her thirties or forties in good health. The CDR3 runs from the conserved cysteine through the conserved F or W. The order of the fields is D gene, clone size, J gene, V gene, CDR3 DNA, CDR3 protein. D genes are given only for firm matches. Some rows have no size entry. The others give once, few or many, or a class for an expanded clone.

TRBD1 | once | TRBJ2-7 | TRBV2 | TGTACCAGCAGTGTAAGGGGCGACAGGGCCCGTTCCTACGAGCAGTACTTC | CTSSVRGDRARSYEQYF
NA | NA | TRBJ1-1 | TRBV10-3 | TGTGCCATCAGTGACTCCCCCAGTGGCACTGAAGCTTTCTTT | CAISDSPSGTEAFF
NA | many | TRBJ2-7 | TRBV4-1 | TGCGCCAGCAGCCATCAGGGTCCCTACGAGCAGTACTTC | CASSHQGPYEQYF
NA | NA | TRBJ2-5 | TRBV3-1 | TGTGCCAGCAGCCAAGCCTCAGAGACCCAGTACTTC | CASSQASETQYF
NA | NA | TRBJ2-1 | TRBV12-3/TRBV12-4 | TGTGCCAGCAGTTTCAGTTATGGCCAGAGCTCCTACGAGCAGTTCTTC | CASSFSYGQSSYEQFF
TRBD2 | NA | TRBJ2-5 | TRBV25-1 | TGTGCCAGCAGTGAATGGGTAGCGGGGGTTGCAGAGACCCAGTACTTC | CASSEWVAGVAETQYF
NA | NA | TRBJ2-1 | TRBV28 | TGTGCCAGCGGTGGACAGCTTCTCAATGAGCAGTTCTTC | CASGGQLLNEQFF
TRBD1 | many | TRBJ2-3 | TRBV29-1 | TGCAGCGCCTGGGGACAGGGTAGGGGAGATACGCAGTATTTT | CSAWGQGRGDTQYF
NA | many | TRBJ2-7 | TRBV5-1 | TGCGCCAGCAGCTTGGAAGGTAACTACGAGCAGTACTTC | CASSLEGNYEQYF
NA | many | TRBJ1-4 | TRBV5-5 | TGTGCCAGCAGTTCAACCCTTCCATCAACTAATGAAAAACTGTTTTTT | CASSSTLPSTNEKLFF
TRBD1 | many | TRBJ1-2 | TRBV7-2 | TGTGCCAGCAGCTTTCAGGGGGCTGACTATGGCTACACCTTC | CASSFQGADYGYTF
NA | many | TRBJ1-1 | TRBV12-3/TRBV12-4 | TGTGCCATCATCCGATTGGAGAACACTGAAGCTTTCTTT | CAIIRLENTEAFF
TRBD1 | NA | TRBJ2-7 | TRBV5-1 | TGCGCCAGCAGCTGGGACAGACCCACCTACGAGCAGTACTTC | CASSWDRPTYEQYF
NA | many | TRBJ2-7 | TRBV27 | TGTGCCAGCAGTTTCCGGGATCCCTCCTACGAGCAGTACTTC | CASSFRDPSYEQYF
TRBD1 | many | TRBJ2-7 | TRBV27 | TGTGCCAGCAGTCCATACCGACAGGGGACAGGGGGCGAGCAGTACTTC | CASSPYRQGTGGEQYF
NA | few | TRBJ1-6 | TRBV7-2 | TGTGCCAGCAGCTTAGCCGGGGGATCACCCCTCCACTTT | CASSLAGGSPLHF
TRBD1 | many | TRBJ2-5 | TRBV5-1 | TGCGCCAGCAGCATAATTTTACAGGGGAGTCAAGAGACCCAGTACTTC | CASSIILQGSQETQYF
NA | NA | TRBJ2-7 | TRBV24-1 | TGTACCACCAGTGATTTCCCAAGATCCTACGAGCAGTACTTC | CTTSDFPRSYEQYF
NA | NA | TRBJ2-3 | TRBV9 | TGTGCCAGCAGCGTACTTTCCCTCAGCGGGACAGATACGCAGTATTTT | CASSVLSLSGTDTQYF
NA | many | TRBJ2-6 | TRBV12-3/TRBV12-4 | TGTGCCAGCAGCTCTTTAGGGCGACAGGCCCTGGCGTTCGGTTCTGGGGCCAACGTCCTGACTTTC | CASSSLGRQALAFGSGANVLTF
NA | many | TRBJ2-5 | TRBV24-1 | TGTGCCACCAGTGACCCCACAGGGAACCAAGAGACCCAGTACTTC | CATSDPTGNQETQYF
NA | once | TRBJ1-5 | TRBV7-9 | TGTGCCAGCAGCTCGGCGGGGGCTGGACAGCCCCAGCATTTT | CASSSAGAGQPQHF
NA | few | TRBJ2-1 | TRBV4-2 | TGTGCCAGCAGCTACCAGGCGAGAGCGAACTCCTACAATGAGCAGTTCTTC | CASSYQARANSYNEQFF
TRBD1 | many | TRBJ2-7 | TRBV9 | TGTGCCAGCAGCTCCGGGGGACAGGGTAATTCCTACGAGCAGTACTTC | CASSSGGQGNSYEQYF